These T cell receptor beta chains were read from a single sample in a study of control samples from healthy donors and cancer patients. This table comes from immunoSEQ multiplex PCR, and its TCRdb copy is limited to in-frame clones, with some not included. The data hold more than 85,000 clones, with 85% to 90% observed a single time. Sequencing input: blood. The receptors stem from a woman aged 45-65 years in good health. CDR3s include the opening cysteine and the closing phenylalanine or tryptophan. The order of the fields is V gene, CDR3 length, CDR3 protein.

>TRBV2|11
CASSEAVMALF
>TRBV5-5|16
CASSLVTSGSTDTQYF
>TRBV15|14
CATSRDEGFQPQHF
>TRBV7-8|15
CASSLVSSGANVLTF
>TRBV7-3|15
CASSPRTSGRDTQYF
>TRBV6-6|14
CASILTASTDTQYF
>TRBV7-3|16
CASSLGPVGGQGELFF
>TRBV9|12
CASTPLGAEAFF
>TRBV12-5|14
CASTPFQGDTEAFF
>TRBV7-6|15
CASSLGSGGAGEQFF
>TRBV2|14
CASREDSQNSPLHF
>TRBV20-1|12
CSASPSNQPQHF
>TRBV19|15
CASTPLQGVNQPQHF
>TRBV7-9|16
CASSLGTGGITGELFF
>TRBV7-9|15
CASSSRTGSGDRAFF
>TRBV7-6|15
CASSLNRNSNYGYTF
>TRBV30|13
CAWSVTVNNEQFF
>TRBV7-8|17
CASSSYPGTTAKNIQYF
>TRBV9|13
CASSVAVQETQYF
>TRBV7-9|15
CASSVSGHRGNEQFF
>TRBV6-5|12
CASKQTNTEAFF
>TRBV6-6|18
CASSRFGRMGGDYTEAFF
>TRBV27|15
CASSSAILHTGELFF
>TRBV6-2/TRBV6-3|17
CASSYLSGRPNHNEQFF
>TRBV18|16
CASSPKNPGENSPLHF
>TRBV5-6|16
CARSLVRGGPDETQYF
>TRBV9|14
CASTGPPNWNTIYF
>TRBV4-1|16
CASSHYGLAGGNEQFF
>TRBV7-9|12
CASSSGQWPQHF
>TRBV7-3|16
CTSSRDRPTNTGELFF
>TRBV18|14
CASSPQSGNTEAFF
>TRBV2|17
CASSEARTSGRADTQYF